This paragraph reports one T cell receptor beta chain. The data derive from a study of radiation and T cells in renal cell carcinoma. Method: immunoSEQ multiplex PCR; TCRdb's copy keeps in-frame clones and lacks some. The data hold roughly 90,000 clones, with around four fifths observed a single time. Germline CDR1 reads SGHVS; CDR2 reads FQNEAQ. V lost 2 bases, J lost 4 bases, and 10 bases stayed unmatched. This CDR3 comprises 17 residues. The time point: blood 4 weeks post-SBRT, at nephrectomy. The treatment here: 15 Gy SBRT to primary tumor, nephrectomy 4 weeks later. The sample here was blood, taken from a patient whose treatment included radiotherapy and nephrectomy. The clonotype comes from a man in his forties or fifties with renal cell carcinoma. The chain recombines TRBV7-8 with TRBJ2-1; TRBD2 agrees at 8 bases. The CDR3 nucleotides read TGTGCCAGCAGCTTAAGTAGCGGGGACCATACTTACAATGAGCAGTTCTTC. This encodes CASSLSSGDHTYNEQFF.